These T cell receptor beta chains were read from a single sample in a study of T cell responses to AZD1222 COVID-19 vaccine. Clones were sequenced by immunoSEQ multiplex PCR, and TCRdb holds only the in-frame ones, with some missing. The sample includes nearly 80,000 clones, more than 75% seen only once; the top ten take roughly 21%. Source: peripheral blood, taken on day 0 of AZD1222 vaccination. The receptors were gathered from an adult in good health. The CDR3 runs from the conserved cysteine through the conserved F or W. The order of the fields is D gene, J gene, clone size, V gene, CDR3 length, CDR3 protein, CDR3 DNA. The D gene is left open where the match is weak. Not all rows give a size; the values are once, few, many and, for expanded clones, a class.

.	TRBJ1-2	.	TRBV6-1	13	CASSEFRGYGYTF	TGTGCCAGCAGTGAATTTAGAGGATATGGCTACACCTTC
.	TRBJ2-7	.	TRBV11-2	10	CASGVNEQYF	TGTGCCAGCGGAGTTAACGAGCAGTACTTC
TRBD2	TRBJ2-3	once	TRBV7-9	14	CASSFSGGADTQYF	TGTGCCAGCAGCTTTAGCGGGGGGGCAGATACGCAGTATTTT
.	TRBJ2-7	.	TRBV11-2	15	CASSKDNSLSYEQYF	TGTGCCAGCAGCAAGGACAACTCCCTCTCCTACGAGCAGTACTTC
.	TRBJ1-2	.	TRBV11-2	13	CASSSDSFYGYTF	TGTGCCAGCAGCTCTGACAGTTTCTATGGCTACACCTTC
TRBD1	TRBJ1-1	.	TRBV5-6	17	CASSLARDRGLNTEAFF	TGTGCCAGCAGCTTGGCACGGGACAGGGGCCTGAACACTGAAGCTTTCTTT
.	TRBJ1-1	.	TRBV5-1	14	CASRVERTNTEAFF	TGCGCCAGCAGAGTTGAACGGACGAACACTGAAGCTTTCTTT
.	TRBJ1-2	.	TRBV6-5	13	CASSYLEHYGYTF	TGTGCCAGCAGTTACCTCGAGCACTATGGCTACACCTTC
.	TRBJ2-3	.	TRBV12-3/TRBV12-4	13	CASSGGGTDTQYF	TGTGCCAGCAGTGGAGGAGGCACAGATACGCAGTATTTT
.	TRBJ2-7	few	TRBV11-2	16	CASSLNFRWGAGEQYF	TGTGCCAGCAGCTTAAATTTTCGGTGGGGGGCAGGCGAGCAGTACTTC
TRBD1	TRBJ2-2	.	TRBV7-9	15	CASSSGQGNTGELFF	TGTGCCAGCAGCTCGGGACAGGGAAACACCGGGGAGCTGTTTTTT
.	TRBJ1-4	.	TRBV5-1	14	CASSEYWGNEKLFF	TGCGCCAGCAGCGAATATTGGGGGAATGAAAAACTGTTTTTT
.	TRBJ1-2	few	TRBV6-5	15	CASSYSKWAYYGYTF	TGTGCCAGCAGTTACTCGAAGTGGGCCTACTATGGCTACACCTTC
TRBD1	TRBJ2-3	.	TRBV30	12	CACSTGPDTQYF	TGTGCCTGTTCGACAGGGCCAGATACGCAGTATTTT
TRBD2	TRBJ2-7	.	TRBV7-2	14	CASSLLAANYEQYF	TGTGCCAGCAGCCTACTAGCGGCAAACTACGAGCAGTACTTC
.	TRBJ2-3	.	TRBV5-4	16	CASSFNVGRGTDTQYF	TGTGCCAGCAGCTTCAACGTGGGGCGCGGCACAGATACGCAGTATTTT